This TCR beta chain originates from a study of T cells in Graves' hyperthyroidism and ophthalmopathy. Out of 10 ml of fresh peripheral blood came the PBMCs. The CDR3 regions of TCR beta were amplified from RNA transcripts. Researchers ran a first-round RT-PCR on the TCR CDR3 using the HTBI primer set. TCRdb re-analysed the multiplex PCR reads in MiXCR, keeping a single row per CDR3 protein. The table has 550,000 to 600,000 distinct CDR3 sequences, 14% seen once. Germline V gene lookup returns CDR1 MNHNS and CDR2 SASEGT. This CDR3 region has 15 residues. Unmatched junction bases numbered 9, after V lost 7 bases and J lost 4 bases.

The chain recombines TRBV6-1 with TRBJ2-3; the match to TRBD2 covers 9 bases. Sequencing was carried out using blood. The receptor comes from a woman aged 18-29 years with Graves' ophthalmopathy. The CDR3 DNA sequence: TGTGCCAGCACCACTCTAGCGGGACAAGCAGATACGCAGTATTTT. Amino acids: CASTTLAGQADTQYF.